These 21 T cell receptor beta chains came from one sample sequenced in a study of Ad26.COV2.S vaccination and SARS-CoV-2 variants. Here immunoSEQ multiplex PCR was the method, and the copy in TCRdb shows in-frame clones only, minus some. The sample yields a few hundred thousand clones, around four fifths seen once. Regarding treatment: some 20 received Ad26.COV2.S at low or high dose, single or two shots; 5 received placebo; per-sample allocation not given. Following the first vaccine or placebo injection, samples were taken on day 63. The sample here was peripheral blood, taken in a trial of Ad26.COV2.S vaccine versus placebo. These receptors were collected from a person between 18 and 59 years old who received the Ad26.COV2.S COVID-19 vaccine or a placebo.

This clone has a single count. The chain is built from TRBV19 and TRBJ1-1; D might be TRBD1 (5 bases). V lost 9 bases and J lost 5, with 16 bases in between. This CDR3 has 13 amino acids. Germline V gives CDR1 LNHDA, CDR2 SQIVND (reference sequence). The DNA of the CDR3 is TGTGCCAGCAATCTTAGGGGAGGTACTGAAGCTTTCTTT. Its protein product is CASNLRGGTEAFF.

This chain joins TRBV5-1 and TRBJ2-7; D is possibly TRBD2 (6 bases). Germline V gene sequence: CDR1 SGHRS, CDR2 YFSETQ. The CDR3 has 13 residues. With 4 bases removed from V and 5 bases from J, the gap between germline ends came to 13 bases. CDR3 residues: CASSTLARHEQYF. The CDR3 DNA sequence: TGCGCCAGCAGCACCCTAGCGCGGCACGAGCAGTACTTC.

V gene TRBV11-2 combines with J gene TRBJ2-7; D perhaps matches TRBD2 (5 bases). V dropped 3 bases and J dropped 5 bases, with 8 bases sitting between them. CDR1 SGHAT and CDR2 FQNNGV come from the germline V gene. This CDR3 comprises 12 residues. The CDR3 DNA reads TGTGCCAGCAGCTTCCCCGGGGACGAGCAGTACTTC. Translating gives CASSFPGDEQYF.

The gene calls are TRBV20-1 and TRBJ2-7; D ambiguous. Germline loops: CDR1 DFQATT, CDR2 SNEGSKA (reference sequence). Trimming pared 3 bases from V and 13 bases from J, leaving 16 bases between. The CDR3 totals 11 residues. As DNA, the CDR3 is TGCAGTGCTAGTGTATATTTATCTCTCTACTTC. It is translated as CSASVYLSLYF.

Here the CDR3 reads CASSGKNRPYGYTF. CDR3 DNA sequence: TGCGCCAGCAGTGGGAAGAATAGACCCTATGGCTACACCTTC. The chain employs TRBV10-1 and TRBJ1-2; D gene unclear. This CDR3 contains 14 residues. CDR1 is WNHNN, CDR2 SYGVQD, per germline (reference sequence). V lost 4 bases, J lost 4 bases, and 13 bases lay in between.

The chain joins TRBV7-3 to TRBJ2-3, with 15 bases lining up with TRBD2. Germline-derived CDR1 and CDR2 are SGHTA and FQGTGA. V gave up 5 bases and J gave up 6 bases; unmatched junction bases: 6. The CDR3 covers 16 residues. The CDR3 nucleotides are TGTGCCAGCAGCCGAGGGACTAGCGGGAGGTCGGATACGCAGTATTTT. It translates to CASSRGTSGRSDTQYF.

The chain is built from TRBV5-8 and TRBJ1-2, with a possible D match to TRBD1 (5 bases). Deletions cut 4 bases from V and 7 bases from J, with 20 bases between. CDR3 length: 15 residues. Germline V lookup: CDR1 SGHTS, CDR2 YDEGEE. The DNA for the CDR3 is TGTGCCAGCAGCCGCGACAGAGTTTTTCGAAGTGGCTACACCTTC. Encoded protein: CASSRDRVFRSGYTF.

The count of this clone is one. The CDR3 nucleotides read TGTGCCAGCAGTCTCCAGGGGTACACTAATGAAAAACTGTTTTTT. Its protein product is CASSLQGYTNEKLFF. The chain is built from TRBV27 and TRBJ1-4; perhaps TRBD1 as D (6 bases). Germline loops: CDR1 MNHEY, CDR2 SMNVEV (reference sequence). There are 15 residues in the CDR3. V lost 5 bases, J lost 2 bases, and 12 bases lay in between.

The chain combines TRBV4-2 with TRBJ2-1; 13 nucleotides line up with TRBD2. Germline trimming cut 4 bases from V and 3 bases from J; bases unmatched to any gene: 9. Germline values: CDR1 LGHNA, CDR2 YNFKEQ. The CDR3 contains 18 residues. CDR3 protein: CASSRTGLAGKDYNEQFF. DNA of the CDR3: TGTGCCAGCAGCCGCACGGGACTAGCGGGGAAGGACTACAATGAGCAGTTCTTC.

The chain is built from TRBV18 and TRBJ1-6; D not resolved. The CDR3 totals 15 residues. Germline CDR1 reads KGHSH; CDR2 reads LQKENI. V shed 4 bases and J shed 4 bases, with 11 bases lying between them. As DNA, the CDR3 is TGTGCCAGCTCACTAAAGTTACAATATAATTCACCCCTCCACTTT. Its translation is CASSLKLQYNSPLHF.

This chain joins TRBV6-1 and TRBJ1-6; D is unresolved. Between the trimmed V and J ends, which lost 3 bases and 7 bases, there was a span of 7 bases. The germline CDR1 and CDR2 sequences are MNHNS and SASEGT. This CDR3 contains 13 residues. This chain's CDR3 is CASSDSPNSPLHF. The CDR3 DNA reads TGTGCCAGCAGTGATTCCCCGAATTCACCCCTCCACTTT.

The rearrangement uses TRBV3-1 (or the pseudogene TRBV3-2) and TRBJ2-2; 7 nucleotides line up with TRBD2. The CDR3 runs 13 residues. CDR1 LGHDT and CDR2 YNNKEL come from the germline V gene (reference sequence). V gave up 4 bases and J gave up 7 bases; unmatched junction bases: 3. The CDR3 DNA reads as TGTGCCAGCAGCCGACTAGCCAACGGGGAGCTGTTTTTT. This sequence encodes CASSRLANGELFF.

The chain carries TRBV7-2 and TRBJ1-1, with D perhaps matching TRBD1 (5 bases). This CDR3 comprises 17 residues. CDR1 is SGHTA and CDR2 is FQGNSA in the germline V gene. The V end was cut by 3 bases, the J end by 5 bases, with 22 bases between. The CDR3 nucleotides read TGTGCCAGCAGCTTTGGGGGTGGGAGGGGAGCAGGTACTGAAGCTTTCTTT. Amino acid sequence: CASSFGGGRGAGTEAFF.

V and J are TRBV7-2 and TRBJ2-4, with 9 nucleotides matching TRBD1. Germline CDR1 reads SGHTA; CDR2 reads FQGNSA. The J segment lost 5 bases and the V segment lost 3 bases, leaving 5 bases of the junction unmatched. The CDR3 loop spans 15 amino acids. CDR3 loop: CASSLGQGGENIQYF. In DNA, the CDR3 is TGTGCCAGCAGCTTGGGACAGGGTGGGGAAAACATTCAGTACTTC.

The chain joins TRBV11-3 to TRBJ2-2, with 11 bases identical to TRBD2. The V gene end was trimmed by 3 bases and the J gene end by 5 bases; junction bases not matched to a gene: 5. The CDR3 is 16 residues long. Germline CDR1 and CDR2: SGHNT and YENEEA. The CDR3 DNA sequence: TGTGCCAGCAGCTTTCGGCTAGCGGGGGGAACCGGGGAGCTGTTTTTT. It codes for CASSFRLAGGTGELFF.

This chain uses TRBV6-5 with TRBJ2-1, with unresolved D. CDR1 is MNHEY, CDR2 SVGAGI, per germline. The length of the CDR3 is 14 residues. V lost 2 bases and J 2 bases, leaving 7 bases between the germline ends. The CDR3 reads CASSYVAAYNEQFF. The CDR3 DNA is TGTGCCAGCAGTTACGTGGCGGCCTACAATGAGCAGTTCTTC.

The chain recombines TRBV3-1 (or the pseudogene TRBV3-2) with TRBJ2-5; D may be TRBD2 (5 bases). The CDR3 totals 12 residues. Germline CDR1 LGHDT, CDR2 YNNKEL (reference sequence). Trimming took 4 bases from V and 7 from J, leaving 10 bases between them. CDR3 amino acids: CASSRSGGTQYF. CDR3 nucleotide sequence: TGTGCCAGCAGCCGATCTGGAGGGACCCAGTACTTC.

The gene calls are TRBV27 and TRBJ2-5; 7 bases fit TRBD1. Germline trimming cut 2 bases from V and 2 bases from J; bases unmatched to any gene: 5. CDR1 is MNHEY and CDR2 is SMNVEV in the germline V gene (reference sequence). The CDR3 is 15 residues long. CDR3 loop: CASSLRPGQQETQYF. The CDR3 DNA follows: TGTGCCAGCAGTTTACGCCCGGGACAGCAAGAGACCCAGTACTTC.

This clone has only one observation. Within the sample, other DNA sequences also encode this same CDR3. V gene TRBV11-2 combines with J gene TRBJ1-1; 7 bases map to TRBD1. Germline CDR1 is SGHAT and CDR2 is FQNNGV. With V trimmed by 5 bases and J by 8 bases, 14 bases remained unmatched. The CDR3 runs to 15 residues. This chain's CDR3 is CASSRPYLRTGEAFF. In DNA form, the CDR3 reads TGTGCCAGCAGCCGACCATATCTCCGGACAGGCGAAGCTTTCTTT.

The gene calls are TRBV2 and TRBJ1-4, with D hard to call. V shed 6 bases and J shed 3 bases, with 14 bases lying between them. The CDR3 is 15 residues long. Germline values: CDR1 SNHLY, CDR2 FYNNEI. The CDR3 spells CASSSSLPPNEKLFF. CDR3 sequence (DNA): TGTGCCAGCAGCTCCTCACTACCCCCTAATGAAAAACTGTTTTTT.

The CDR3 here is CASSPTGKEQETQYF. In nucleotides, the CDR3 is TGCGCCAGCAGCCCGACAGGGAAGGAACAAGAGACCCAGTACTTC. V usage is TRBV5-1 and J usage is TRBJ2-5, with 7 bases lining up with TRBD1. The V segment lost 4 bases and the J segment 2 bases; nucleotides outside the gene matches: 8. The CDR3 is made up of 15 amino acids. Germline values: CDR1 SGHRS, CDR2 YFSETQ.